Listed here are 25 T cell receptor beta chains from one sample, sequenced in a study of CD8+CD57+ T cells in acquired aplastic anemia. Genomic DNA, serving as template, underwent TCR beta VDJ and CDR3 profiling. MiXCR, applied by TCRdb to the reads, yields one record per CDR3 protein. Of around 170,000 distinct CDR3 sequences detected, 50% to 75% appear once; the ten largest clones hold under 50%. The specimen was sorted CD4+, CD8+, or CD8+CD57+ T cells (not recorded which) from PBMCs. All receptors derive from a human donor in good health.

In this sample, this clonotype turned up many times. The chain carries TRBV7-8 and TRBJ2-1, with TRBD2 identical over 12 bases. Trimming at V came to 5 bases and at J to 3 bases, leaving 5 bases not matched to a gene. The CDR3 consists of 16 residues. Per germline, CDR1 SGHVS and CDR2 FQNEAQ. CDR3 sequence reads: CASSHLGLAGYNEQFF. For the CDR3, the DNA is TGTGCCAGCAGCCACCTGGGACTAGCGGGCTACAATGAGCAGTTCTTC.

This clonotype appeared many times. The V gene is TRBV6-2 or TRBV6-3, the J gene TRBJ2-7; the match to TRBD1 covers 7 bases. The CDR3 contains 16 residues. V lost 0 bases, J lost 4 bases, and 9 bases stayed unmatched. Germline V gene sequence: CDR1 MNHEY, CDR2 SVGEGT. This chain's CDR3 is CASSYSTRQGMYEQYF. Written as DNA, the CDR3 is TGTGCCAGCAGTTACTCGACAAGACAGGGAATGTACGAGCAGTACTTC.

The chain links TRBV2 to TRBJ1-2; D is unresolved. CDR1 SNHLY and CDR2 FYNNEI come from the germline V gene. The CDR3 runs to 15 residues. V shed 2 bases and J shed 3 bases, with 13 bases lying between them. For the CDR3, the DNA is TGTGCCAGCAGTGAAATCCGAAGGGCCGACTATGGCTACACCTTC. It is translated as CASSEIRRADYGYTF.

V and J are TRBV20-1 and TRBJ1-1, with D perhaps TRBD1 (5 bases). There are 10 residues in the CDR3. Germline V CDR1 and CDR2: DFQATT, SNEGSKA (reference sequence). V was trimmed by 6 bases and J by 6 bases, leaving 8 bases between them. The CDR3 region has the DNA TGCAGTGCCCGGGACGCTGAAGCTTTCTTT. It yields the protein CSARDAEAFF.

This clonotype was counted between two and nine times. The chain combines TRBV2 with TRBJ2-1; TRBD1 matches 7 bases. Germline trimming cut 8 bases from V and 4 bases from J; bases unmatched to any gene: 11. This CDR3 is 15 amino acids long. CDR1 is SNHLY, CDR2 FYNNEI, per germline. The CDR3 region is CASVPGQLTYNEQFF. The CDR3 DNA reads as TGTGCCAGCGTACCGGGACAGCTAACTTACAATGAGCAGTTCTTC.

Comment on this clonotype: At one boundary the junction diverges from the germline segment, which might be a read error. This rearrangement joins TRBV30 to TRBJ2-3, with 7 bases lining up with TRBD1. Germline V lookup: CDR1 GTSNPN, CDR2 SVGIG (reference sequence). The CDR3 is 15 residues long. The CDR3 bases are TGTGCCTGGAATCCTGGGACAGCTAGCACAGATACGCGGTATTTT. This codes for CAWNPGTASTDTRYF.

This clonotype was detected only a few times. V gene TRBV7-9 combines with J gene TRBJ1-6, with 7 bases matching TRBD1. CDR1 is SEHNR, CDR2 FQNEAQ, per germline (reference sequence). With V trimmed by 3 bases and J by 8 bases, 10 bases remained unmatched. The CDR3 runs 16 residues. The CDR3 coding sequence is TGTGCCAGCAGCTTGACCCAGACAGGGTTGGATTCACCCCTCCACTTT. Its protein product is CASSLTQTGLDSPLHF.

Note on this clonotype: A much larger clone lies one base from this, so it may be a read error. The chain is built from TRBV25-1 and TRBJ2-2, with D perhaps TRBD1 or TRBD2 (6 bases each). Germline-derived CDR1 and CDR2 are MGHDK and SYGVNS. Trimming took off 6 bases at V and 7 bases at J, with 24 bases between the two ends. The CDR3 spans 17 residues. The CDR3 loop reads CASSPLVGGAYNGELFF. CDR3 DNA: TGTGCCAGCAGCCCCTTAGTGGGGGGCGCGTATAACGGGGAGCTGTTTTTT.

V is TRBV7-2 and J is TRBJ1-2; D unclear. The CDR3 sequence is 17 residues long. Germline V gene data show CDR1 as SGHTA and CDR2 as FQGNSA. V was cut by 3 bases and J by 7 bases, with 24 bases left in between. The CDR3 sequence is CASSFAPRAPIGFGYTF. For the CDR3, the DNA is TGTGCCAGCAGCTTCGCGCCTAGGGCCCCGATAGGATTTGGCTACACCTTC.

This clonotype appeared a few times. V is TRBV6-1 and J is TRBJ1-3; D might be TRBD1 (6 bases). Germline V gene data show CDR1 as MNHNS and CDR2 as SASEGT. This CDR3 contains 15 residues. V shed 3 bases and J shed 3 bases, with 12 bases lying between them. The CDR3 region has the DNA TGTGCCAGCAGTGACGTGATCAGGGGTGGAAACACCATATATTTT. This gives the protein CASSDVIRGGNTIYF.

The V and J genes are TRBV2 and TRBJ2-7, with unresolved D. This CDR3 is 13 amino acids long. The V end was cut by 3 bases, the J end by 0 bases, with 6 bases between. Germline V gene lookup returns CDR1 SNHLY and CDR2 FYNNEI. The CDR3, as DNA: TGTGCCAGCAGTGATCGTTTCTCCTACGAGCAGTACTTC. It translates to CASSDRFSYEQYF.

V usage is TRBV7-9 and J usage is TRBJ2-3; a possible D gene is TRBD2 (6 bases). Per the germline V gene, CDR1 is SEHNR and CDR2 is FQNEAQ (reference sequence). Trimming took off 8 bases at V and 0 bases at J, with 15 bases between the two ends. The CDR3 consists of 15 residues. As DNA, the CDR3 is TGTGCCAGCGGACAACTAGCACCAAGCACAGATACGCAGTATTTT. Protein sequence: CASGQLAPSTDTQYF.

The J gene is TRBJ2-5, the V gene TRBV6-1; D uncertain. The V gene lost 0 bases and the J gene lost 4 bases, with 3 bases spanning the gap. There are 12 residues in the CDR3. Per the germline V gene, CDR1 is MNHNS and CDR2 is SASEGT. CDR3 nucleotide sequence: TGTGCCAGCAGTGAAGCGGGAGAGACCCAGTACTTC. Its translation: CASSEAGETQYF.

This sequence joins TRBV20-1 and TRBJ2-1; 7 nucleotides match TRBD2. Losses at the gene ends were 5 bases for V and 6 bases for J; bases not matched to a gene: 10. The CDR3 has 14 residues. CDR1 DFQATT and CDR2 SNEGSKA come from the germline V gene (reference sequence). The CDR3 is CSAASLAGLNEQFF. The CDR3, as DNA: TGCAGTGCTGCGTCGTTAGCGGGCCTCAATGAGCAGTTCTTC.

J is TRBJ2-5 and V is TRBV20-1, with 7 bases lining up with TRBD1. The CDR3 runs to 15 residues. V trimming: 5 bases; J trimming: 0 bases; junction bases outside the gene matches: 9. Germline V CDR1 and CDR2: DFQATT, SNEGSKA (reference sequence). In nucleotides, the CDR3 is TGCAGTGCTCCCGGGGACAGTTGGTACCAAGAGACCCAGTACTTC. It yields the protein CSAPGDSWYQETQYF.

This clonotype was counted at least ten times. The chain links TRBV24-1 to TRBJ2-3, with D hard to call. The CDR3 spans 13 residues. V dropped 3 bases and J dropped 6 bases, with 9 bases sitting between them. Per the germline V gene, CDR1 is KGHDR and CDR2 is SFDVKD. Here the CDR3 reads CATSDPFMDTQYF. In nucleotides, the CDR3 is TGTGCCACCAGTGATCCGTTTATGGATACGCAGTATTTT.

This clonotype came up many times. This CDR3 reads CASSGTGGGEQYF. Here the CDR3 DNA reads TGTGCCAGCAGCGGGACAGGGGGCGGCGAGCAGTACTTC. V gene TRBV27 combines with J gene TRBJ2-7, with 12 bases identical to TRBD1. The germline V gene has CDR1 MNHEY and CDR2 SMNVEV (reference sequence). The CDR3 runs to 13 residues. V was clipped by 6 bases and J by 6 bases; unmatched bases: 3.

With regard to this clonotype: One end of the junction is discordant with germline, which a read error may explain. The rearrangement links TRBV7-9 to TRBJ1-2; no reliable D call. The CDR3 totals 12 residues. Germline V gene data show CDR1 as SEHNR and CDR2 as FQNEAQ (reference sequence). The DNA of the CDR3 is TGTGTCAGCAGCTTAACGTTGGGGGGCTACACCTTC. Translation: CVSSLTLGGYTF.

This chain links TRBV10-3 with TRBJ1-5, with 8 bases matching TRBD1. Germline CDR1 and CDR2: ENHRY and SYGVKD. CDR3 length: 15 residues. V dropped 3 bases and J dropped 4; count of bases not matched to a gene: 5. This CDR3 reads CAISDGQGRNQPQHF. The CDR3 DNA follows: TGTGCCATCAGTGATGGACAGGGTCGGAATCAGCCCCAGCATTTT.

This clonotype occurred many times. The V call is TRBV7-9, the J call TRBJ2-5, with 7 bases lining up with TRBD2. Germline loops: CDR1 SEHNR, CDR2 FQNEAQ (reference sequence). The CDR3 runs to 16 residues. The V gene end was trimmed by 5 bases and the J gene end by 1 base; junction bases not matched to a gene: 10. The CDR3 region has the DNA TGTGCCAGCAGCGGCGGGGGAGCGGGTCTCCAAGAGACCCAGTACTTC. This gives the protein CASSGGGAGLQETQYF.

V is TRBV20-1 and J is TRBJ2-5; the D is unclear. The germline CDR1 and CDR2 sequences are DFQATT and SNEGSKA (reference sequence). CDR3 length: 13 amino acids. V was clipped by 1 base and J by 2 bases, with 8 bases between them. The CDR3 loop is CSARVPHQETQYF. CDR3 DNA sequence: TGCAGTGCTAGAGTACCGCATCAAGAGACCCAGTACTTC.

The chain recombines TRBV7-9 with TRBJ2-6, with 14 bases that match TRBD2. This CDR3 is built from 15 residues. The V segment lost 6 bases and the J segment 11 bases; nucleotides outside the gene matches: 6. Germline lookup yields CDR1 SEHNR and CDR2 FQNEAQ (reference sequence). The CDR3 is CASRGLAGAAYVLTF. DNA for the CDR3: TGTGCCAGCAGGGGACTAGCGGGAGCAGCCTACGTCCTGACTTTC.

V is TRBV29-1 and J is TRBJ2-7, with 8 bases fitting TRBD1. Germline CDR1 and CDR2: SQVTM and ANQGSEA. The CDR3 has 15 amino acids. Trimming took 5 bases from V and 3 from J; bases not matched to a gene: 12. This chain's CDR3 is CSVIITGGRYYEQYF. CDR3 coding DNA: TGCAGCGTTATTATCACAGGGGGAAGGTACTACGAGCAGTACTTC.

The chain couples TRBV7-3 to TRBJ2-7, with 7 bases lining up with TRBD2. V lost 2 bases and J lost 1; bases outside the gene matches: 8. The CDR3 is made up of 16 amino acids. The germline gives CDR1 SGHTA, CDR2 FQGTGA. The CDR3 sequence is CASSLEVGGGSYEQYF. CDR3 nucleotide sequence: TGTGCCAGCAGCTTAGAAGTGGGGGGGGGATCCTACGAGCAGTACTTC.

V and J are TRBV7-2 and TRBJ2-2; D remains unclear. The CDR3 has 16 residues. CDR1 is SGHTA, CDR2 FQGNSA, per germline. V dropped 2 bases and J dropped 1 base, with 11 bases sitting between them. The chain's CDR3 is CASSLKVGGNTGELFF. In nucleotides, the CDR3 is TGTGCCAGCAGCTTAAAGGTAGGCGGGAACACCGGGGAGCTGTTTTTT.